One sample yielded the 21 T cell receptor beta chains listed below, sequenced in a study of T cell responses to AZD1222 COVID-19 vaccine. TCRdb's copy holds only in-frame clones and misses some; the assay was immunoSEQ multiplex PCR. In the table there are approximately 140,000 clones, approximately 85% of which are singletons. Material: peripheral blood, obtained on day 0 of MenACWY control vaccination. These receptors all come from an adult in good health.

The genes are TRBV2 and TRBJ2-2; D may match TRBD1 or TRBD2 (5 bases each). V gave up 6 bases and J gave up 7 bases, with 15 bases separating them. The germline CDR1 and CDR2 sequences are SNHLY and FYNNEI. The CDR3 extends over 14 amino acids. The CDR3 region is CASSPGDQFGELFF. Written as DNA, the CDR3 is TGTGCCAGCAGCCCCGGGGACCAGTTCGGGGAGCTGTTTTTT.

The chain carries TRBV5-1 and TRBJ1-1, with no clear D. V was cut by 5 bases and J by 1 base, with 12 bases left in between. The germline gives CDR1 SGHRS, CDR2 YFSETQ. The CDR3 length is 14 residues. Written as DNA, the CDR3 is TGCGCCAGCAGATCAATGAGCACGAACACTGAAGCTTTCTTT. Translating gives CASRSMSTNTEAFF.

This chain uses TRBV30 with TRBJ2-1; either TRBD1 or TRBD2 may supply D (5 bases each). Germline V gene data show CDR1 as GTSNPN and CDR2 as SVGIG (reference sequence). V was clipped by 2 bases and J by 1 base, with 9 bases between them. This CDR3 has 14 residues. The CDR3 coding sequence is TGTGCCTGGAGTTTAGGGGAGTCCTACAATGAGCAGTTCTTC. Encoded protein: CAWSLGESYNEQFF.

The chain carries TRBV29-1 and TRBJ2-7; D is unresolved. Trimming took 4 bases from V and 0 from J, leaving 10 bases between them. Germline lookup yields CDR1 SQVTM and CDR2 ANQGSEA. The CDR3 spans 13 residues. CDR3 sequence: CSVVSPGSYEQYF. As DNA, the CDR3 is TGCAGCGTTGTTTCCCCGGGCTCCTACGAGCAGTACTTC.

The chain uses TRBV18 and TRBJ1-2; possible D gene TRBD1, 5 bases. This CDR3 is built from 14 residues. Trimming pared 4 bases from V and 2 bases from J, leaving 11 bases between. Germline CDR1 KGHSH, CDR2 LQKENI. This chain's CDR3 is CASSLGTTNYGYTF. The CDR3 DNA is TGTGCCAGCTCACTAGGGACGACCAACTATGGCTACACCTTC.

The rearrangement links TRBV5-6 to TRBJ1-1, with D possibly TRBD1 on 5 matching bases. Germline V lookup: CDR1 SGHDT, CDR2 YYEEEE. CDR3 length: 14 residues. V was pared by 0 bases and J by 1 base, with 7 bases between. The CDR3 loop reads CASSLGQSNTEAFF. CDR3 DNA: TGTGCCAGCAGCTTGGGACAGTCGAACACTGAAGCTTTCTTT.

The genes are TRBV6-2 or TRBV6-3 and TRBJ2-7, with D uncertain. The CDR3 consists of 14 residues. Deletions cut 2 bases from V and 0 bases from J, with 8 bases between. Germline values: CDR1 MNHEY, CDR2 SVGEGT. The CDR3 protein is CASSYVPGSYEQYV. The CDR3 DNA reads TGTGCCAGCAGTTACGTGCCAGGCTCCTACGAGCAGTACGTC.

The chain employs TRBV7-8 and TRBJ2-6; D not resolved. The V end was cut by 4 bases, the J end by 4 bases, with 8 bases between. The CDR3 is 14 residues long. Germline CDR1 SGHVS, CDR2 FQNEAQ. CDR3 loop: CASSSPAGANVLTF. The CDR3 DNA reads as TGTGCCAGCAGCTCCCCGGCCGGGGCCAACGTCCTGACTTTC.

This clone was seen repeatedly, ten times or more. In the same sample, other DNA sequences code for this CDR3. This sequence joins TRBV7-2 and TRBJ2-2; perhaps TRBD2 as D (5 bases). V was clipped by 1 base and J by 5 bases, with 5 bases between them. Germline-derived CDR1 and CDR2 are SGHTA and FQGNSA. The CDR3 length is 13 residues. The CDR3 protein is CASSLGETGELFF. The CDR3 nucleotides read TGTGCCAGCAGCTTAGGGGAGACCGGGGAGCTGTTTTTT.

This clone was seen a handful of times. J is TRBJ1-2 and V is TRBV14; a weak D match, TRBD1 (5 bases). The germline V and J ends were trimmed by 4 bases and 6 bases, with 15 bases remaining between them. Looked up from germline, CDR1 is SGHDN and CDR2 is FVKESK. This CDR3 has 14 amino acids. The CDR3 spells CASSPPSGRHGYTF. The CDR3, as DNA: TGTGCCAGCAGCCCGCCTTCGGGACGACATGGCTACACCTTC.

This clone occurred a few times. The chain joins TRBV27 to TRBJ2-2; 10 bases map to TRBD1. After removal of 6 bases from V and 3 bases from J, the junction contained 7 bases not matched to a gene. This CDR3 spans 16 amino acids. CDR1 and CDR2 (germline): MNHEY, SMNVEV (reference sequence). The CDR3 sequence is CASSPDRGRDTGELFF. CDR3 bases: TGTGCCAGCAGCCCTGACAGGGGGCGGGACACCGGGGAGCTGTTTTTT.

This chain joins TRBV5-4 and TRBJ1-4; D is ambiguous. The CDR3 extends over 14 amino acids. The ends were cut back, 0 bases at V and 7 bases at J, with 10 bases in the middle. Per the germline V gene, CDR1 is SGHNT and CDR2 is YYREEE (reference sequence). The CDR3 here is CASSLGVVGEKLFF. The CDR3 DNA is TGTGCCAGCAGCTTGGGTGTGGTTGGTGAAAAACTGTTTTTT.

The J gene is TRBJ1-1, the V gene TRBV13; D unresolved. Germline values: CDR1 PRHDT, CDR2 FYEKMQ (reference sequence). CDR3 length equals 13 residues. V was pared by 2 bases and J by 1 base, with 5 bases between. CDR3 region: CASSLYGNTEAFF. CDR3 coding DNA: TGTGCCAGCAGCTTATACGGGAACACTGAAGCTTTCTTT.

The chain is built from TRBV4-1 and TRBJ2-1; TRBD2 matches at 12 bases. V lost 4 bases and J lost 10; bases outside the gene matches: 20. Per the germline V gene, CDR1 is MGHRA and CDR2 is YSYEKL. This CDR3 comprises 19 residues. In nucleotides, the CDR3 is TGCGCCAGCAGCCCCCTGGGCCTAGCGGGGGGGCCAGGGTTTGGGGAGCAGTTCTTC. This translates into CASSPLGLAGGPGFGEQFF.

V gene TRBV6-5 combines with J gene TRBJ2-3; 9 bases agree with TRBD2. V lost 6 bases, J lost 2 bases, and 3 bases stayed unmatched. Looked up from germline, CDR1 is MNHEY and CDR2 is SVGAGI. The length of the CDR3 is 14 residues. CDR3 DNA: TGTGCCAGCAGAGTGGGACTAGCCACAGATACGCAGTATTTT. It encodes CASRVGLATDTQYF.

The chain is built from TRBV19 and TRBJ2-1; TRBD1 aligns across 8 bases. V gave up 3 bases and J gave up 7 bases; unmatched junction bases: 8. Germline V CDR1 and CDR2: LNHDA, SQIVND (reference sequence). The CDR3 is made up of 15 amino acids. CDR3: CASSIPGGSRNEQFF. In nucleotides, the CDR3 is TGTGCCAGTAGTATCCCAGGGGGCAGTAGGAATGAGCAGTTCTTC.

The chain has TRBV11-1 and TRBJ2-7; 9 bases map to TRBD1. The germline gives CDR1 SGHAT, CDR2 FQDESV (reference sequence). The CDR3 loop spans 14 amino acids. V shed 4 bases and J 4 bases; nucleotides not matched to a gene: 5. DNA of the CDR3: TGTGCCAGCAGCTGGGGACAGGGACTATACGAGCAGTACGTC. Residues: CASSWGQGLYEQYV.

The rearrangement uses TRBV6-5 and TRBJ1-2, with 8 bases aligning to TRBD1. The trim removed 0 bases at V and 4 bases at J, leaving 4 bases unmatched. The CDR3 runs 15 residues. Germline loops: CDR1 MNHEY, CDR2 SVGAGI. The CDR3 coding sequence is TGTGCCAGCAGTTACTCCGACAGGGGCGGCTATGGCTACACCTTC. This encodes CASSYSDRGGYGYTF.

The chain carries TRBV4-1 and TRBJ1-3; 7 bases line up with TRBD1. V lost 2 bases, J lost 2 bases, and 3 bases stayed unmatched. Germline CDR1 and CDR2: MGHRA and YSYEKL. The CDR3 contains 15 residues. The CDR3 is CASSQTGTAGNTIYF. The CDR3 DNA sequence: TGCGCCAGCAGCCAAACCGGGACAGCTGGAAACACCATATATTTT.

This chain joins TRBV7-9 and TRBJ1-4; D is undetermined. CDR3 length equals 15 residues. The germline V gene encodes CDR1 SEHNR and CDR2 FQNEAQ (reference sequence). Trimming shortened V by 2 bases and J by 1 base, and 8 bases separated the two germline ends. The CDR3 region is CASSLTGVTNEKLFF. As DNA, the CDR3 is TGTGCCAGCAGCTTAACCGGGGTAACTAATGAAAAACTGTTTTTT. Full variable domain (outside the CDR3, taken from reference TRBV7-9 and TRBJ1-4): DTGVSQNPRHKITKRGQNVTFRCDPISEHNRLYWYRQTLGQGPEFLTYFQNEAQLEKSRLLSDRFSAERPKGSFSTLEIQRTEQGDSAMYLCASSLTGVTNEKLFFGSGTQLSVL.

The J gene is TRBJ2-2, the V gene TRBV25-1; a possible D gene is TRBD1 (5 bases). Germline V CDR1 and CDR2: MGHDK, SYGVNS. The CDR3 contains 15 residues. The germline V and J ends were trimmed by 9 bases and 3 bases, with 17 bases remaining between them. The CDR3 region has the DNA TGTGCCAGTTCCCCCCCAGGGTTTGACACCGGGGAGCTGTTTTTT. Its translation is CASSPPGFDTGELFF.